A single sample is the source of the 6 T cell receptor beta chains below, sequenced in a study of cytomegalovirus exposure and HLA in healthy donors. Primers for the PCR totalled 60 Vbeta and 13 Jbeta. Libraries were prepared by immunoSEQ multiplex PCR; TCRdb keeps only in-frame clonotypes and omits some of them. The repertoire holds approximately 97,000 clones, with around three quarters as singletons. Material for sequencing was PBMCs. The receptors shown here come from a male donor in good health and CMV-seropositive.

There are a few counts of this clone. This chain uses TRBV4-1 with TRBJ1-5; 7 bases map to TRBD1. With 7 bases clipped from V and 0 bases from J, the junction kept 9 bases outside the gene matches. This CDR3 spans 16 amino acids. From germline, CDR1 is MGHRA and CDR2 YSYEKL. The CDR3 nucleotides read TGCGCCAGCACAGACAGGGCCGAGGGTAGCAATCAGCCCCAGCATTTT. This gives the protein CASTDRAEGSNQPQHF.

This rearrangement joins TRBV7-9 to TRBJ2-3; 8 bases match TRBD1. V trimming: 4 bases; J trimming: 1 base; junction bases outside the gene matches: 13. The CDR3 has 18 residues. Germline-derived CDR1 and CDR2 are SEHNR and FQNEAQ (reference sequence). The CDR3 is CASSSRSLSTGGTDTQYF. The CDR3 DNA follows: TGTGCCAGCAGCTCCCGATCCTTATCGACAGGGGGCACAGATACGCAGTATTTT.

The chain links TRBV30 to TRBJ1-1; TRBD1 agrees at 7 bases. Germline V lookup: CDR1 GTSNPN, CDR2 SVGIG (reference sequence). With 8 bases clipped from V and 6 bases from J, the junction kept 6 bases outside the gene matches. The CDR3 is made up of 11 amino acids. This chain's CDR3 is CAGNRGAEAFF. The CDR3 DNA reads as TGTGCCGGAAACAGGGGAGCTGAAGCTTTCTTT.

This clone was observed a single time. V usage is TRBV12-5 and J usage is TRBJ1-4; no definite D call. Between the trimmed V and J ends, which lost 3 bases and 7 bases, there was a span of 9 bases. The germline gives CDR1 LGHNT, CDR2 FRNRAP. CDR3 length: 13 amino acids. CDR3 coding DNA: TGTGCTAGTGGTTTAGGTTCGGGTGAAAAACTGTTTTTT. This sequence encodes CASGLGSGEKLFF.

The chain carries TRBV30 and TRBJ1-5; no definite D call. V lost 5 bases and J lost 5, with 16 bases in between. Per the germline V gene, CDR1 is GTSNPN and CDR2 is SVGIG (reference sequence). The CDR3 has 14 residues. The CDR3 protein is CAWARLDGDQPQHF. The CDR3 DNA follows: TGTGCCTGGGCCCGACTGGACGGGGATCAGCCCCAGCATTTT.

The chain has TRBV7-2 and TRBJ1-2; 9 bases are shared with TRBD1. The CDR3 runs 14 residues. Germline V lookup: CDR1 SGHTA, CDR2 FQGNSA. V lost 6 bases, J lost 5 bases, and 7 bases stayed unmatched. The CDR3 loop is CASSRGQGVYGYTF. DNA for the CDR3: TGTGCCAGCAGTCGGGGACAGGGAGTATATGGCTACACCTTC.